This TCR beta chain was sequenced during a study of blood T cell repertoires in COVID-19. Study summary: Donors in the United States, Italy and Spain gave samples during acute or convalescent COVID-19.

Trimming cost V 5 bases and J 4 bases; bases outside gene matches: 9. Germline CDR1 SGHTA, CDR2 FQGNSA. The CDR3 contains 16 residues. Data came from immunoSEQ multiplex PCR; TCRdb stores just in-frame clones and leaves some out. In the table there are a few hundred thousand clones, under 90% of which are singletons. This receptor was obtained from a woman aged 40 to 50 who had recovered from COVID-19. Sequencing was carried out using peripheral blood. The rearrangement uses TRBV7-2 and TRBJ2-2; TRBD2 aligns across 8 bases. As DNA, the CDR3 is TGTGCCAGCAGCCTCCCGGGACTAGGGAGCACCGGGGAGCTGTTTTTT. This gives the protein CASSLPGLGSTGELFF.